Listed here is a single T cell receptor (beta chain). What it binds is unknown. This sample was taken from a study of cytomegalovirus exposure and HLA in healthy donors. The study's findings and limits: Certain sequence variants were highly shared and formed a cluster, and this cluster was likely a sequencing artifact. Later work showed greater clonal expansion in HLA-associated TCR beta chains than in equally common others. A few of the chains that were CMV-associated were confirmed in vitro to be specific for CMV antigens. In an earlier analysis, most TCR beta V segments were productive about 87% or about 30% of the time.

CDR3 length equals 12 residues. The V gene lost 1 base and the J gene lost 2 bases, with 6 bases spanning the gap. From germline, CDR1 is GTSNPN and CDR2 SVGIG (reference sequence). Vbeta (60) and Jbeta (13) primers were used in the PCR. The method was immunoSEQ multiplex PCR; TCRdb's version includes in-frame clones alone and lacks a portion of them. The sample shows 150,000 to 200,000 clones, roughly 79% of them seen only once. The chain links TRBV30 to TRBJ2-7; the D is unclear. Sequencing was done on a sample of PBMCs. The clonotype comes from a woman in her 40s in good health and CMV-seronegative. CDR3 sequence: CAWSGQAYEQYF. As DNA, the CDR3 is TGTGCCTGGAGTGGGCAGGCCTACGAGCAGTACTTC.